A single sample gave rise to the 3 T cell receptor beta chains below, sequenced in a study of OX40 agonist ivuxolimab in advanced cancers. Profiling relied on immunoSEQ multiplex PCR, and the TCRdb table lists in-frame clones only, not all of them. Among roughly 60,000 clones listed, around 83% were seen once. The sample was CD4+ or CD8+ T cells sorted from blood, taken in a trial of the OX40 agonist ivuxolimab. These receptors were taken from an adult with an advanced solid tumor such as melanoma, head and neck, liver or kidney cancer.

This chain connects TRBV6-5 to TRBJ1-2; 8 positions match TRBD1. Germline CDR1 is MNHEY and CDR2 is SVGAGI. The CDR3 spans 14 residues. V gave up 0 bases and J gave up 8 bases; unmatched junction bases: 5. CDR3 in amino acids: CASSYSQGALGYTF. CDR3 in DNA: TGTGCCAGCAGTTACTCCCAGGGGGCCCTAGGCTACACCTTC.

This clone was observed a few times. As DNA, the CDR3 is TGTGCCAGCAGCCAAGACCCCCTCCAGTCCCACACCTTC. The encoded protein is CASSQDPLQSHTF. The chain uses TRBV4-2 and TRBJ1-2; D ambiguous. The CDR3 has 13 amino acids. Looked up from germline, CDR1 is LGHNA and CDR2 is YNFKEQ. V lost 0 bases and J lost 12, with 14 bases in between.

The rearrangement joins TRBV5-1 to TRBJ2-3; D might be TRBD1 (5 bases). In germline, CDR1 is SGHRS, CDR2 YFSETQ. The V gene lost 1 base and the J gene lost 1 base, with 10 bases spanning the gap. CDR3 length: 15 amino acids. The CDR3 here is CASSLQEGGTDTQYF. DNA of the CDR3: TGCGCCAGCAGCTTGCAAGAAGGGGGCACAGATACGCAGTATTTT.